This T cell receptor beta chain was recovered during a study of T-cell reconstitution after alpha-beta-depleted transplantation in children. The CDR3 is 12 amino acids. Germline V gene sequence: CDR1 MNHEY, CDR2 SVGAGI. Trimming pared 6 bases from V and 7 bases from J, leaving 12 bases between. This clonotype turned up a few times. The TCRbeta library incorporated unique molecular identifiers. TCRdb processed the PCR reads anew with MiXCR; each CDR3 protein has one entry. The table includes 350,000 to 400,000 distinct CDR3 sequences, 10% to 15% detected once. The chain joins TRBV6-5 to TRBJ1-1; D not certain. The specimen comprised PBMCs, sampled from the stem cell graft. This TCR came from a human donor who donated a stem cell graft to a child with Fanconi anemia. The CDR3 here is CASSGLWGEAFF. The DNA for the CDR3 is TGTGCCAGCAGCGGGTTGTGGGGTGAAGCTTTCTTT.